This T cell receptor beta chain was sequenced in a study of T cells after yellow fever vaccination. They built TCR cDNA with 5'RACE template switching, a step that put in a universal primer site and UMIs. MiXCR was run by TCRdb on the 5' RACE reads, yielding one entry per CDR3 protein. The table lists 450,000 to 650,000 distinct CDR3 sequences, 20% to 25% of them singletons. Study observations and caveats: Bulk-population clonotypes that are abundant could appear as contaminants in FACS-sorted repertoires. Reappearing after the booster were most of the clones from primary vaccination (about 96% CD4, approximately 86% CD8).

With regard to this clonotype: Its antigen is not identified.

The CDR3 has 16 amino acids. CDR1 MGHRA and CDR2 YSYEKL come from the germline V gene. V was pared by 1 base and J by 0 bases, with 10 bases between. Sequenced here: PBMCs, sampled roughly 20 days after the first yellow fever vaccination. The V and J genes are TRBV4-1 and TRBJ2-1; D uncertain. The sequence was obtained from a man between 18 and 29 years old who received the YFV17D yellow fever vaccine. The CDR3 nucleotides are TGCGCCAGCAGCCAAGCAGGAGTGAGCTCCTACAATGAGCAGTTCTTC. Residues: CASSQAGVSSYNEQFF.